This T cell receptor beta chain originates from a study of a mutant IDH1 vaccine in newly diagnosed glioma. Study-wide context: Patients previously underwent radiotherapy, temozolomide, or both, and most underwent both. V12 took place at week 35, and V13 at week 47.

Time point indicated: week 47, end of study. Vaccination used 300 ug of mutant IDH1 20-mer peptide per dose, with topical imiquimod. Sequenced by immunoSEQ multiplex PCR; TCRdb stores in-frame clones only, minus some. The table has 30,000 or so clones, approximately 89% seen once. To note about this clone: As yet, its antigen is unknown.

The CDR3 extends over 15 amino acids. V gave up 3 bases and J gave up 6 bases, with 15 bases separating them. Per the germline V gene, CDR1 is MDHEN and CDR2 is SYDVKM. The rearrangement uses TRBV28 and TRBJ1-5; D possibly corresponds to TRBD1 (5 bases). This clonotype was sampled from a man in his forties or fifties with glioma. Sample: PBMCs, taken from a glioma patient whose treatment included an IDH1 peptide vaccine. The CDR3 nucleotides are TGTGCCAGCAGTTTGGACACCGGTTGGGGTCAGCCCCAGCATTTT. The encoded protein is CASSLDTGWGQPQHF.